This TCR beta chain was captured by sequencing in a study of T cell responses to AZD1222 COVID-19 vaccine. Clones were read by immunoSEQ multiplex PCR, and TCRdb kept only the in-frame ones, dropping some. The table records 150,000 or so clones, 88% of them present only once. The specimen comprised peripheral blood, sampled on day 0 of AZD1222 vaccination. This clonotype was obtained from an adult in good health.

As DNA, the CDR3 is TGTGCCAGCACTCAACGCCGGCAGAGAGAAGCCACAGATACGCAGTATTTT. It encodes CASTQRRQREATDTQYF. The rearrangement uses TRBV2 and TRBJ2-3; D gene uncertain. Germline CDR1 and CDR2: SNHLY and FYNNEI. Trimming took off 7 bases at V and 2 bases at J, with 22 bases between the two ends. This CDR3 contains 17 residues.